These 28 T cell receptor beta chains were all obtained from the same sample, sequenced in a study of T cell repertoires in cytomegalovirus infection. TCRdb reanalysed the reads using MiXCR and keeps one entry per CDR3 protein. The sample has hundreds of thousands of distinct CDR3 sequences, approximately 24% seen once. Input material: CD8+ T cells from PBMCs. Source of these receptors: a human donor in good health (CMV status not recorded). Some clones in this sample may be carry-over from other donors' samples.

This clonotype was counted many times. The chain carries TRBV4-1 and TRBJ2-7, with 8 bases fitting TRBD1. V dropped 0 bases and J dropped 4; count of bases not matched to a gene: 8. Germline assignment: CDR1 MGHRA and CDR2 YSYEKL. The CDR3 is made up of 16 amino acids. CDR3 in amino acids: CASSQEMAGGRYEQYV. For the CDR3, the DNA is TGCGCCAGCAGCCAAGAAATGGCAGGGGGCCGATACGAGCAGTACGTC.

CDR3 in DNA: TGTGCCGGGAGCCCCGGCAGGGGCAATGAGCAGTTCTTC. Amino acids: CAGSPGRGNEQFF. J is TRBJ2-1 and V is TRBV2; D possibly corresponds to TRBD1 (6 bases). V was clipped by 11 bases and J by 6 bases, with 17 bases between them. The germline gives CDR1 SNHLY, CDR2 FYNNEI. CDR3 length: 13 residues.

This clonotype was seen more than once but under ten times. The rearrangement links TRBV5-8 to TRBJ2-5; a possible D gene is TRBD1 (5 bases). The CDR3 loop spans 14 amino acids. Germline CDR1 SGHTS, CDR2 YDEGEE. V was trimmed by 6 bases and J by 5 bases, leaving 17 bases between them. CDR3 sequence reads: CASMPPVGAETQYF. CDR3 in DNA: TGTGCCAGCATGCCCCCCGTAGGGGCCGAGACCCAGTACTTC.

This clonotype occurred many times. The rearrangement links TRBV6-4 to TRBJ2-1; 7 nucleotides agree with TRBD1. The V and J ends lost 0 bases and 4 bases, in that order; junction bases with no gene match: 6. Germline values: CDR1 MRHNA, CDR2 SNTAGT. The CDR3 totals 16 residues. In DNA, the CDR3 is TGTGCCAGCAGTGACTCCGAGGGGGCTGATTACAATGAGCAGTTCTTC. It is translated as CASSDSEGADYNEQFF.

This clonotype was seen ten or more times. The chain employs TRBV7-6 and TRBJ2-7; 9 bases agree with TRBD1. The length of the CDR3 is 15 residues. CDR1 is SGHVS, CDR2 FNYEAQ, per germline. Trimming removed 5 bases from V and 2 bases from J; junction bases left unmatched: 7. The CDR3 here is CASSPAGTGTYEQYF. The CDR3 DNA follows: TGTGCCAGCAGCCCAGCCGGGACAGGGACCTACGAGCAGTACTTC.

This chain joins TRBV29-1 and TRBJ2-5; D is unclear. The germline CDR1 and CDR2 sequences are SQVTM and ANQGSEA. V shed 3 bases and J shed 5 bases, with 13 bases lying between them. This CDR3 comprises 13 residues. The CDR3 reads CSVEPRMGETQYF. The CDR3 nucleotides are TGCAGCGTTGAGCCTAGGATGGGGGAGACCCAGTACTTC.

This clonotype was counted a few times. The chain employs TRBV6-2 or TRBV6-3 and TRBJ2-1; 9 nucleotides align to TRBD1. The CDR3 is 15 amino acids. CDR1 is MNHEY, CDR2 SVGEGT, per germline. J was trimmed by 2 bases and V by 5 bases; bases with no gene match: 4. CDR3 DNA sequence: TGTGCCAGCAGTAACCGGGACAGGGCCTACAATGAGCAGTTCTTC. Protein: CASSNRDRAYNEQFF.

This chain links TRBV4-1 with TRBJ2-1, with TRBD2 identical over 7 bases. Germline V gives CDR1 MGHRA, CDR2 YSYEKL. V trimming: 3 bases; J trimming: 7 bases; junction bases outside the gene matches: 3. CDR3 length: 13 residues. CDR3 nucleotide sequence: TGCGCCAGCAGCCATCCCGGGGGGAATGAGCAGTTCTTC. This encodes CASSHPGGNEQFF.

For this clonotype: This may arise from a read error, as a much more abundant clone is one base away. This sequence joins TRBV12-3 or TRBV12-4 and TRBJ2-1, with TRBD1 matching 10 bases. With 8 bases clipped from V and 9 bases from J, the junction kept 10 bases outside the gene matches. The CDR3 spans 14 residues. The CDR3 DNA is TGTGCCAGCGGCCATACGACAGGGGGCATTGAGCAGTTCTTC. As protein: CASGHTTGGIEQFF.

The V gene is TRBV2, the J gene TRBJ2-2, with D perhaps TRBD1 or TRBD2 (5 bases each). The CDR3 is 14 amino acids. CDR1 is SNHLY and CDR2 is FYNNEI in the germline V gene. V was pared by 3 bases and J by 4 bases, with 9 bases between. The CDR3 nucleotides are TGTGCCAGCAGTGACAGGGCGGGCACCGGGGAGCTGTTTTTT. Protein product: CASSDRAGTGELFF.

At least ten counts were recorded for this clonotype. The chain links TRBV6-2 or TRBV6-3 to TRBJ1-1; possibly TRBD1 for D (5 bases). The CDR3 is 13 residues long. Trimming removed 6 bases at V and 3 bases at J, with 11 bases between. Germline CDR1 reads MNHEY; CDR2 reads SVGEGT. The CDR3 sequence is CASSYGGDTEAFF. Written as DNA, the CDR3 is TGTGCCAGCAGCTATGGGGGTGACACTGAAGCTTTCTTT.

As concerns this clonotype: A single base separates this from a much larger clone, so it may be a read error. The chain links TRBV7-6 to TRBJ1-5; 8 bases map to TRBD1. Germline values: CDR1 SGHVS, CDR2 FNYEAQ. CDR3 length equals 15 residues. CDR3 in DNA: TGTGCCAACAGCACACAGGGGGAAGGCAATCAGCCCCAGCATTTT. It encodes CANSTQGEGNQPQHF. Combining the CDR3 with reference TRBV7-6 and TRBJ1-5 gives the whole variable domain GAGVSQSPRYKVTKRGQDVALRCDPISGHVSLYWYRQALGQGPEFLTYFNYEAQQDKSGLPNDRFSAERPEGSISTLTIQRTEQRDSAMYRCANSTQGEGNQPQHFGDGTRLSIL.

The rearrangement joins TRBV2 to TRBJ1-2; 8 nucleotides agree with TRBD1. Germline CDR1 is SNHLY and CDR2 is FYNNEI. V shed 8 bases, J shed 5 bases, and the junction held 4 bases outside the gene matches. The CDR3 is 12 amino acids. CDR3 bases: TGTGCCAGCGACAGACAGGGGTATGGCTACACCTTC. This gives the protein CASDRQGYGYTF.

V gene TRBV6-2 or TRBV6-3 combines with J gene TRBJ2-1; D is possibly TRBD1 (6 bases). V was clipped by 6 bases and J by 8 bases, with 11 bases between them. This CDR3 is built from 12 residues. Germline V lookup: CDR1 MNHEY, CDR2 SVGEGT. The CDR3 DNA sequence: TGTGCCAGCAGCGAATACAGGGATGAGCAGTTCTTC. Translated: CASSEYRDEQFF.

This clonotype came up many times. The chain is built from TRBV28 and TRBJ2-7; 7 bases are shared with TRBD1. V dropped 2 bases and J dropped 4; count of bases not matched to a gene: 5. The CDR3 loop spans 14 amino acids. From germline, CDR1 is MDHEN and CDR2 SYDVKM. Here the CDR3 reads CASSLTGERYEQYV. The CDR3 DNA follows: TGTGCCAGCAGTTTAACAGGGGAGAGGTACGAGCAGTACGTC.

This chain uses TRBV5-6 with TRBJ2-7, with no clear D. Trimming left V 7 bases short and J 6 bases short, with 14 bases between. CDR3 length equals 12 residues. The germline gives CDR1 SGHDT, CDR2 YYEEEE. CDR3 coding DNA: TGTGCCAGCGAATACGGGCGTAGCGAGCAGTACTTC. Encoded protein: CASEYGRSEQYF.

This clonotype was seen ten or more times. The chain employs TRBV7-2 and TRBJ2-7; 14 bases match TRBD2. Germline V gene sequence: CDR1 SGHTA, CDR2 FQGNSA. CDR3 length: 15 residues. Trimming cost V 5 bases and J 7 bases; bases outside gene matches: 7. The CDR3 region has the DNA TGTGCCAGCAGCATGGGACTAGCGGGGGCGAGAGAGCAGTACGTC. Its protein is CASSMGLAGAREQYV.

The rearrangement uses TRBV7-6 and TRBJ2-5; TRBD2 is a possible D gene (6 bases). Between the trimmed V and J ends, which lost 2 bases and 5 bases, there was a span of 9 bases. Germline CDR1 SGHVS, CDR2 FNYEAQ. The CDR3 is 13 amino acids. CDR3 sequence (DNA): TGTGCCAGCAGCTTATACGGAGGGGAGACCCAGTACTTC. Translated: CASSLYGGETQYF.

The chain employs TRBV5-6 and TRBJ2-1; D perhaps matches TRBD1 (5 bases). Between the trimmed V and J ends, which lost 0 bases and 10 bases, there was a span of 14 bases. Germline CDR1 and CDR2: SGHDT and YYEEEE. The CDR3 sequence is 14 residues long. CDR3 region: CASSLGSGAREQFF. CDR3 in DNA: TGTGCCAGCAGCTTGGGGTCTGGGGCGCGCGAGCAGTTCTTC.

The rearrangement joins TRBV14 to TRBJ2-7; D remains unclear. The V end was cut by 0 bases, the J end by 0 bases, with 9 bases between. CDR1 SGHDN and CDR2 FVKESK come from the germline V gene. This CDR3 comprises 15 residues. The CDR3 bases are TGTGCCAGCAGCCAAGATCTAAGCGTCTCCTACGAGCAGTACTTC. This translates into CASSQDLSVSYEQYF.

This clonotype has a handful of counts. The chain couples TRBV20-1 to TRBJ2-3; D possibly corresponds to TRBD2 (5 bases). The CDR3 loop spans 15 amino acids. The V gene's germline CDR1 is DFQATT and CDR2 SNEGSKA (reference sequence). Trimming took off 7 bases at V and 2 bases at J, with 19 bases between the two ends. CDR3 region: CSGRRRSFNTDTQYF. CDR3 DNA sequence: TGCAGTGGAAGACGGAGGAGCTTCAACACAGATACGCAGTATTTT.

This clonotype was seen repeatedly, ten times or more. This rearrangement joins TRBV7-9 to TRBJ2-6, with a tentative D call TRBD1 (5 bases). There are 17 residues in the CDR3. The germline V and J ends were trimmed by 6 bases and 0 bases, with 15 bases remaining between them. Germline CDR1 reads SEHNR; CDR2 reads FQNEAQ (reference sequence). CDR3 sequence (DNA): TGTGCCAGCAGGTTCACAGGTACCTCCTCTGGGGCCAACGTCCTGACTTTC. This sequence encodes CASRFTGTSSGANVLTF. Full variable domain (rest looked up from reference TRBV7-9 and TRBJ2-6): DTGVSQNPRHKITKRGQNVTFRCDPISEHNRLYWYRQTLGQGPEFLTYFQNEAQLEKSRLLSDRFSAERPKGSFSTLEIQRTEQGDSAMYLCASRFTGTSSGANVLTFGAGSRLTVL.

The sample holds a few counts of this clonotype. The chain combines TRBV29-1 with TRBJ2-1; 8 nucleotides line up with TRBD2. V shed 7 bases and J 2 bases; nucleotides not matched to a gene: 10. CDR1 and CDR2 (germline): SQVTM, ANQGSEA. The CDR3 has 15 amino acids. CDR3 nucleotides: TGCAGCGCCCAGGAGCGGGGGTCGACCTACAATGAGCAGTTCTTC. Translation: CSAQERGSTYNEQFF.

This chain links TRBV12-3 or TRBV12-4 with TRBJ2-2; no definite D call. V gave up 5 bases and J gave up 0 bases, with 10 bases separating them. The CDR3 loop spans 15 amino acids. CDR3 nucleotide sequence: TGTGCCAGCAGTGTCGAGTCAACGAACACCGGGGAGCTGTTTTTT. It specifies CASSVESTNTGELFF.

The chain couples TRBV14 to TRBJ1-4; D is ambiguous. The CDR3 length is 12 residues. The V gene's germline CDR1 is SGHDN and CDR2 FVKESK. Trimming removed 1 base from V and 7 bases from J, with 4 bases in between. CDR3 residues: CASSQGSEKLFF. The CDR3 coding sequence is TGTGCCAGCAGCCAAGGATCTGAAAAACTGTTTTTT.

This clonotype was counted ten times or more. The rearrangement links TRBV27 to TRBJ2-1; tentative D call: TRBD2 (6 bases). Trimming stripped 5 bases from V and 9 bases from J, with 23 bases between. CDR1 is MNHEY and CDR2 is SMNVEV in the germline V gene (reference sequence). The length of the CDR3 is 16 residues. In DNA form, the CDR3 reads TGTGCCAGCAGTCCCCAAGGAGGGAGGAGTAGAGTTGAGCAGTTCTTC. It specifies CASSPQGGRSRVEQFF.

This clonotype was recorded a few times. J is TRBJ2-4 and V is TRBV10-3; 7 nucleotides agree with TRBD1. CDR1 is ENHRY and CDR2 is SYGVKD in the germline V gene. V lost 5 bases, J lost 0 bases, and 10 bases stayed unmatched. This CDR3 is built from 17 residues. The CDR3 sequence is CAISPAVRGLAKNIQYF. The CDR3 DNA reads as TGTGCCATCAGTCCCGCCGTAAGGGGGCTAGCCAAAAACATTCAGTACTTC.

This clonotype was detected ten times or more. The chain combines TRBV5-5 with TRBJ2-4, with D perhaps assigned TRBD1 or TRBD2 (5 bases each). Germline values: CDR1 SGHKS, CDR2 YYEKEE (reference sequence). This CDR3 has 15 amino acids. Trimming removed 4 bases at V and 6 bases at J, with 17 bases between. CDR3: CASSGDLGQGNIQYF. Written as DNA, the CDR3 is TGTGCCAGCAGCGGGGACCTCGGTCAGGGAAACATTCAGTACTTC. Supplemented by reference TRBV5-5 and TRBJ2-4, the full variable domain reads DAGVTQSPTHLIKTRGQQVTLRCSPISGHKSVSWYQQVLGQGPQFIFQYYEKEERGRGNFPDRFSARQFPNYSSELNVNALLLGDSALYLCASSGDLGQGNIQYFGAGTRLSVL.